This TCR beta chain was found in a study of T cells after yellow fever vaccination. Study results and limitations: The booster response re-showed most primary clones: approximately 95% CD4, 88% CD8.

MiXCR, applied by TCRdb to the 5' RACE reads, yields one record per CDR3 protein. The data show under 700,000 distinct CDR3 sequences, around 17% seen once. V lost 4 bases, J lost 1 base, and 10 bases lay in between. The CDR3 extends over 15 amino acids. Germline values: CDR1 SEHNR, CDR2 FQNEAQ (reference sequence). Regarding this clonotype: Antigen: not known.

The sequence derives from a man younger than 35 who received the YFV17D yellow fever vaccine. The material sequenced was PBMCs, taken 5 to 6 days after the first yellow fever vaccination. The chain links TRBV7-9 to TRBJ2-2; D ambiguous. The CDR3 sequence is CASSSWVQNTGELFF. The CDR3 region has the DNA TGTGCCAGCAGCTCCTGGGTCCAGAACACCGGGGAGCTGTTTTTT.